The next 27 T cell receptor beta chains were all read from a single sample in a study of cytotoxic CD8 clonotypes in ibrutinib-treated CLL. Produced via immunoSEQ multiplex PCR; TCRdb's table is partial and in-frame only. The sample carries tens of thousands of clones, approximately 86% recorded once. This sample comprised PBMCs, obtained before ibrutinib treatment. The receptors stem from a human donor with chronic lymphocytic leukemia.

The V call is TRBV5-4, the J call TRBJ1-4; 9 positions agree with TRBD1. There are 14 residues in the CDR3. With V trimmed by 2 bases and J by 7 bases, 3 bases remained unmatched. Germline CDR1 and CDR2: SGHNT and YYREEE (reference sequence). In DNA form, the CDR3 reads TGTGCCAGCAGCTTACAGGGGGCAAGTGAAAAACTGTTTTTT. Its translation is CASSLQGASEKLFF.

This clone has just one count. The V gene is TRBV11-2, the J gene TRBJ1-1, with a weak D call TRBD1 (5 bases). Germline CDR1 is SGHAT and CDR2 is FQNNGV. CDR3 size: 14 residues. V gave up 5 bases and J gave up 6 bases, with 16 bases separating them. Here the CDR3 reads CASSPRGVRAEAFF. CDR3 nucleotides: TGTGCCAGCAGCCCCCGGGGGGTGAGGGCTGAAGCTTTCTTT.

This rearrangement joins TRBV7-2 to TRBJ2-7; 9 positions match TRBD1. The CDR3 length is 14 residues. Germline V CDR1 and CDR2: SGHTA, FQGNSA. Trimming took 3 bases from V and 2 from J; bases not matched to a gene: 2. As DNA, the CDR3 is TGTGCCAGCAGCTTCGACAGGGGGACCTACGAGCAGTACTTC. It codes for CASSFDRGTYEQYF.

The chain uses TRBV7-9 and TRBJ1-1; D ambiguous. V dropped 8 bases and J dropped 6 bases, with 10 bases sitting between them. This CDR3 is 11 amino acids long. The germline CDR1 and CDR2 sequences are SEHNR and FQNEAQ (reference sequence). The CDR3 here is CASGRGAEAFF. Written as DNA, the CDR3 is TGTGCCAGCGGGCGGGGAGCTGAAGCTTTCTTT.

The rearrangement links TRBV7-8 to TRBJ2-3; 10 bases agree with TRBD2. Per the germline V gene, CDR1 is SGHVS and CDR2 is FQNEAQ. V shed 3 bases and J 2 bases; nucleotides not matched to a gene: 5. CDR3 size: 16 residues. CDR3 protein: CASSLPAGGLTDTQYF. As DNA, the CDR3 is TGTGCCAGCAGCTTGCCAGCGGGAGGGCTCACAGATACGCAGTATTTT.

This chain joins TRBV10-3 and TRBJ2-7, with 11 bases matching TRBD2. From germline, CDR1 is ENHRY and CDR2 SYGVKD. The CDR3 has 14 amino acids. Trimming took 8 bases from V and 3 from J; bases not matched to a gene: 6. Here the CDR3 DNA reads TGTGCCATCGGGGGGACTAGCGGAGACTACGAGCAGTACTTC. Translating gives CAIGGTSGDYEQYF.

The chain carries TRBV5-1 and TRBJ2-1; 10 nucleotides match TRBD2. V dropped 4 bases and J dropped 7; count of bases not matched to a gene: 23. The CDR3 length is 20 residues. Germline V CDR1 and CDR2: SGHRS, YFSETQ. The CDR3: CASSVTWTSRPSGGENEQFF. The DNA of the CDR3 is TGCGCCAGCAGCGTTACATGGACTAGCAGACCTAGCGGGGGCGAGAATGAGCAGTTCTTC.

The chain links TRBV4-3 to TRBJ2-3, with D perhaps matching TRBD2 (6 bases). Trimming pared 4 bases from V and 8 bases from J, leaving 13 bases between. CDR3 length equals 13 residues. Germline V lookup: CDR1 LGHNA, CDR2 YSLEER. DNA of the CDR3: TGCGCCAGCAGCCCTAGGGACTCGAGTACGCAGTATTTT. It codes for CASSPRDSSTQYF.

The chain carries TRBV7-3 and TRBJ1-2; the match to TRBD1 covers 9 bases. Germline V gene data show CDR1 as SGHTA and CDR2 as FQGTGA. The CDR3 sequence is 16 residues long. After removal of 2 bases from V and 5 bases from J, the junction contained 9 bases not matched to a gene. The CDR3 is CASSLGPDRGWYGYTF. CDR3 DNA: TGTGCCAGCAGCTTAGGTCCGGACAGGGGTTGGTATGGCTACACCTTC. Full variable domain (rest looked up from reference TRBV7-3 and TRBJ1-2): GAGVSQTPSNKVTEKGKYVELRCDPISGHTALYWYRQSLGQGPEFLIYFQGTGAADDSGLPNDRFFAVRPEGSVSTLKIQRTERGDSAVYLCASSLGPDRGWYGYTFGSGTRLTVV.

The rearrangement links TRBV5-1 to TRBJ1-2, with D perhaps TRBD1 (5 bases). V was trimmed by 3 bases and J by 4 bases, leaving 22 bases between them. CDR3 size: 17 residues. Per the germline V gene, CDR1 is SGHRS and CDR2 is YFSETQ. The CDR3 bases are TGCGCCAGCAGCTGGGGCCGGGACCCCACGGGGCTCTATGGCTACACCTTC. Translated, it gives CASSWGRDPTGLYGYTF. Looking up the rest from reference TRBV5-1 and TRBJ1-2 gives the full variable domain: KAGVTQTPRYLIKTRGQQVTLSCSPISGHRSVSWYQQTPGQGLQFLFEYFSETQRNKGNFPGRFSGRQFSNSRSEMNVSTLELGDSALYLCASSWGRDPTGLYGYTFGSGTRLTVV.

The V and J genes are TRBV9 and TRBJ1-2; D might be TRBD1 (5 bases). The germline V gene has CDR1 SGDLS and CDR2 YYNGEE. V was cut by 0 bases and J by 6 bases, with 15 bases left in between. The CDR3 has 15 residues. CDR3: CASSVVAGQSDGYTF. The CDR3 DNA is TGTGCCAGCAGCGTAGTGGCAGGGCAATCGGATGGCTACACCTTC.

Here the CDR3 reads CAAGEAPKAFF. The DNA for the CDR3 is TGTGCCGCGGGGGAGGCACCCAAAGCTTTCTTT. The gene calls are TRBV7-9 and TRBJ1-1, with D possibly being TRBD1 (5 bases). Trimming left V 11 bases short and J 9 bases short, with 16 bases between. This CDR3 has 11 amino acids. Per the germline V gene, CDR1 is SEHNR and CDR2 is FQNEAQ (reference sequence).

This clone was found once. V and J are TRBV5-1 and TRBJ2-2; TRBD2 aligns across 8 bases. V lost 4 bases and J lost 4; bases outside the gene matches: 6. Germline CDR1 reads SGHRS; CDR2 reads YFSETQ. The CDR3 totals 15 residues. CDR3 region: CASSPRTSFTGELFF. The CDR3, as DNA: TGCGCCAGCAGCCCCAGGACTAGCTTCACCGGGGAGCTGTTTTTT.

The CDR3 region is CASLRGKDTEAFF. The CDR3 DNA is TGTGCCAGTCTCAGGGGTAAGGATACTGAAGCTTTCTTT. V usage is TRBV6-1 and J usage is TRBJ1-1; TRBD1 might be the D (6 bases). The germline V gene has CDR1 MNHNS and CDR2 SASEGT. The V end lost 9 bases, the J end lost 5 bases, and 16 bases lay between the germline ends. The CDR3 is made up of 13 amino acids.

The gene calls are TRBV5-1 and TRBJ1-1, with a weak D call TRBD1 (5 bases). CDR1 and CDR2 (germline): SGHRS, YFSETQ. This CDR3 is 16 amino acids long. V lost 3 bases to trimming and J lost 2 bases, with 17 bases between them. CDR3 bases: TGCGCCAGCAGCTCGGGGCTTGGAGGCCATAACACTGAAGCTTTCTTT. Its protein product is CASSSGLGGHNTEAFF.

This clone was counted at least ten times. Within the sample, other DNA sequences also encode this same CDR3. The rearrangement links TRBV5-1 to TRBJ2-7; D is undetermined. The V gene lost 1 base and the J gene lost 3 bases, with 8 bases spanning the gap. The CDR3 contains 13 residues. The V gene's germline CDR1 is SGHRS and CDR2 YFSETQ. The CDR3 is CASSLSQYYEQYF. CDR3 DNA sequence: TGCGCCAGCAGCTTGTCGCAGTACTACGAGCAGTACTTC.

This chain's CDR3 is CASSGQDYEQYF. In nucleotides, the CDR3 is TGTGCCAGCAGTGGCCAAGACTACGAGCAGTACTTC. V usage is TRBV2 and J usage is TRBJ2-7; D not resolved. Germline V gene lookup returns CDR1 SNHLY and CDR2 FYNNEI. Trimming took 4 bases from V and 3 from J, leaving 7 bases between them. CDR3 length equals 12 residues.

CDR3 amino acids: CASSLEPQGAKTEAFF. CDR3 in DNA: TGTGCCAGCAGCTTAGAGCCACAGGGAGCGAAGACTGAAGCTTTCTTT. The V call is TRBV7-6, the J call TRBJ1-1, with D perhaps matching TRBD1 (6 bases). The ends were cut back, 1 base at V and 5 bases at J, with 17 bases in the middle. The CDR3 sequence is 16 residues long. Germline assignment: CDR1 SGHVS and CDR2 FNYEAQ.

The rearrangement uses TRBV30 and TRBJ1-2; TRBD1 is a possible D gene (6 bases). The CDR3 has 16 amino acids. Germline V gene lookup returns CDR1 GTSNPN and CDR2 SVGIG (reference sequence). The germline V and J ends were trimmed by 3 bases and 2 bases, with 19 bases remaining between them. The CDR3 loop is CAWRRATGRGNYGYTF. CDR3 sequence (DNA): TGTGCCTGGAGACGAGCAACGGGCAGGGGAAACTATGGCTACACCTTC.

The V and J genes are TRBV5-1 and TRBJ1-2, with TRBD1 as a possible D gene (5 bases). The germline V and J ends were trimmed by 1 base and 0 bases, with 19 bases remaining between them. The CDR3 has 18 amino acids. Germline values: CDR1 SGHRS, CDR2 YFSETQ. Written as DNA, the CDR3 is TGCGCCAGCAGCTTGTTGGGGACCGAATACACCACTAACTATGGCTACACCTTC. This gives the protein CASSLLGTEYTTNYGYTF.

The sample holds one count of this clone. The V and J genes are TRBV4-1 and TRBJ2-7, with 9 bases aligning to TRBD2. This CDR3 is built from 17 residues. Germline V gives CDR1 MGHRA, CDR2 YSYEKL. V lost 0 bases, J lost 3 bases, and 9 bases stayed unmatched. The CDR3 nucleotides are TGCGCCAGCAGCCAAGATCTTGGGACTAGCAGAAACTACGAGCAGTACTTC. Protein: CASSQDLGTSRNYEQYF.

The chain has TRBV27 and TRBJ1-2; 9 bases map to TRBD1. Germline V gene data show CDR1 as MNHEY and CDR2 as SMNVEV (reference sequence). The V and J ends lost 5 bases and 7 bases, in that order; junction bases with no gene match: 14. This CDR3 has 16 amino acids. In DNA, the CDR3 is TGTGCCAGCAGTCCTACAAGGACAGGGGAAAGAGGTGGCTACACCTTC. Translated, it gives CASSPTRTGERGGYTF.

J is TRBJ2-4 and V is TRBV29-1; D ambiguous. The CDR3 runs to 13 residues. Per the germline V gene, CDR1 is SQVTM and CDR2 is ANQGSEA. V dropped 4 bases and J dropped 5 bases, with 12 bases sitting between them. The CDR3 sequence: CSVAIVRENIQYF. DNA for the CDR3: TGCAGCGTTGCAATCGTTCGCGAAAACATTCAGTACTTC.

In this sample, this clone turned up once. This chain uses TRBV7-2 with TRBJ2-1; 12 nucleotides line up with TRBD2. Germline-derived CDR1 and CDR2 are SGHTA and FQGNSA. The junction had 5 bases not matched to a gene; V was cut back by 5 bases and J by 15 bases. The CDR3 sequence is 12 residues long. The CDR3 loop reads CASSTSGRIRFF. CDR3 nucleotides: TGTGCCAGCAGCACTAGCGGGAGGATACGGTTCTTC. Variable domain in full (rest from reference TRBV7-2 and TRBJ2-1): GAGVSQSPSNKVTEKGKDVELRCDPISGHTALYWYRQSLGQGLEFLIYFQGNSAPDKSGLPSDRFSAERTGGSVSTLTIQRTQQEDSAVYLCASSTSGRIRFFGPGTRLTVL.

V gene TRBV28 combines with J gene TRBJ2-2, with 9 bases fitting TRBD1. Germline CDR1 and CDR2: MDHEN and SYDVKM. V gave up 6 bases and J gave up 4 bases; unmatched junction bases: 9. The CDR3 runs 16 residues. The CDR3 sequence is CASSPHGTGSTGELFF. DNA for the CDR3: TGTGCCAGCAGCCCTCACGGGACAGGGTCCACCGGGGAGCTGTTTTTT.

This chain uses TRBV30 with TRBJ2-1, with D possibly being TRBD2 (5 bases). Germline V gene lookup returns CDR1 GTSNPN and CDR2 SVGIG (reference sequence). With 2 bases removed from V and 0 bases from J, the gap between germline ends came to 17 bases. The CDR3 loop spans 17 amino acids. This CDR3 is CAWSSQRGPSSYNEQFF. For the CDR3, the DNA is TGTGCCTGGAGTTCCCAAAGAGGGCCGAGCTCCTACAATGAGCAGTTCTTC.

The chain links TRBV7-2 to TRBJ1-2; D remains ambiguous. From germline, CDR1 is SGHTA and CDR2 FQGNSA. The ends were cut back, 1 base at V and 11 bases at J, with 11 bases in the middle. The CDR3 is 12 amino acids. CDR3 sequence (DNA): TGTGCCAGCAGCTTAGATTCGGGCAGTTACACCTTC. As protein: CASSLDSGSYTF.